The sequence of this TCR beta chain was determined in a study of blood T cell repertoires in COVID-19. Study details: Donors in the United States, Italy and Spain gave samples during acute or convalescent COVID-19. PBMCs, B-cell-depleted T cells, or T cells provided the cDNA or gDNA that made up the material.

Original analysis: Cell counts per sample came from amplifying reference gene primers. Repertoires were generated with immunoSEQ multiplex PCR, while TCRdb's copy carries only in-frame clones and drops some. For V, J and clone size, that table is used; D and trimming come from the DNA. Here the sample spans over 95,000 clones, approximately 84% being singletons. This clone has a handful of counts. This CDR3 comprises 14 residues. Sequenced sample: peripheral blood. The chain employs TRBV21-1 and TRBJ1-1. TRBV21-1 is given as a pseudogene. The receptor comes from a woman aged 40-49 years with acute or convalescent COVID-19. CDR3 coding DNA: TGTGCCAGCAGCACCTCCGGGTTGTACACTGAAGCTTTCTTT. It translates to CASSTSGLYTEAFF.